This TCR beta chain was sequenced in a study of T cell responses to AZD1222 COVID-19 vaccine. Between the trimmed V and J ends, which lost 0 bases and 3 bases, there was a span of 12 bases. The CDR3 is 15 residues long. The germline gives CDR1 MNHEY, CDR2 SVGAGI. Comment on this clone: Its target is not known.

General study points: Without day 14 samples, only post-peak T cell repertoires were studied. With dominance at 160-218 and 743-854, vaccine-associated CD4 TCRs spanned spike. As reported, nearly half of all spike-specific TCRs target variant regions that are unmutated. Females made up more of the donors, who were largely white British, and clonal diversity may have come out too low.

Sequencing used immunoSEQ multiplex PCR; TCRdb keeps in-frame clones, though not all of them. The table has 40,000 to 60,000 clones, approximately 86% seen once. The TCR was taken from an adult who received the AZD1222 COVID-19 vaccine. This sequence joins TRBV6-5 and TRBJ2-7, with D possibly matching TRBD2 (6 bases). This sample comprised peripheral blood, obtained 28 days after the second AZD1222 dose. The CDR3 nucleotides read TGTGCCAGCAGTTACTCAGGGACGGGGGACTACGAGCAGTACTTC. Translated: CASSYSGTGDYEQYF.